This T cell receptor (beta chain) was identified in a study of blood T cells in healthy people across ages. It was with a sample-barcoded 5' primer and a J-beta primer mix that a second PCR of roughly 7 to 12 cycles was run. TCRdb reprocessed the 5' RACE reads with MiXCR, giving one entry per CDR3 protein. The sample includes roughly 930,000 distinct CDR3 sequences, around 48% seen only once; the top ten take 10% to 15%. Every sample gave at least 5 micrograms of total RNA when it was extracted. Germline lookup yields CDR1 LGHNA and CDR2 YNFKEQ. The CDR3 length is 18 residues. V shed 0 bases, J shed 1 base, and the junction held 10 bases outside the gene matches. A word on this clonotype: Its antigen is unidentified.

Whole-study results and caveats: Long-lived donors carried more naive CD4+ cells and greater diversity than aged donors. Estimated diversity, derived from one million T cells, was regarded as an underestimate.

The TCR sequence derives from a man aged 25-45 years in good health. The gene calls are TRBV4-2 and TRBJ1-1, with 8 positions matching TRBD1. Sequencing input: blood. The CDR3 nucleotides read TGTGCCAGCAGCCAAGAAAGGTCTCAGGGGGCTGGGAACACTGAAGCTTTCTTT. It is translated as CASSQERSQGAGNTEAFF.